The sequence of this T cell receptor beta chain was determined in a study of technical replicates of blood from a few donors. Sequencing was performed with immunoSEQ multiplex PCR; in TCRdb, only in-frame clones are kept and a portion is missing. The data contain tens of thousands of clones, 85% to 95% of them singletons. Sequencing used T cells isolated from PBMCs. This clonotype was obtained from a human donor in good health.

The CDR3 DNA reads as TGTGCCAGTAGTATAGACCCGAGCTCCTATAATTCACCCCTCCACTTT. Translating gives CASSIDPSSYNSPLHF. The genes are TRBV19 and TRBJ1-6; D unclear. Germline V gene lookup returns CDR1 LNHDA and CDR2 SQIVND (reference sequence). CDR3 length: 16 amino acids. Trimming removed 0 bases at V and 0 bases at J, with 6 bases between.